A single sample gave rise to the 22 T cell receptor beta chains below, sequenced in a study of glioma-infiltrating T cells after dendritic cell vaccination. Clones were read by immunoSEQ multiplex PCR, and TCRdb kept only the in-frame ones, dropping some. Of some 87,000 clones in the sample, roughly 84% were seen once. Sequences were derived from blood, sampled before dendritic cell vaccination. The receptors were gathered from a human donor with glioblastoma.

The chain joins TRBV4-1 to TRBJ2-7; 8 bases match TRBD2. Germline assignment: CDR1 MGHRA and CDR2 YSYEKL. The CDR3 sequence is 16 residues long. Unmatched junction bases numbered 9, after V lost 0 bases and J lost 5 bases. CDR3 nucleotides: TGCGCCAGCAGCCAAGAACTACTAGCGGCCTATGACGAGCAGTACTTC. Its translation: CASSQELLAAYDEQYF.

On this clone: Other DNA sequences in this sample translate to the same CDR3. V usage is TRBV4-1 and J usage is TRBJ2-3; no firm D call. The ends were cut back, 3 bases at V and 3 bases at J, with 4 bases in the middle. Germline assignment: CDR1 MGHRA and CDR2 YSYEKL. The CDR3 length is 12 residues. The CDR3 bases are TGCGCCAGCAGCCACGGTACAGATACGCAGTATTTT. Protein: CASSHGTDTQYF.

This chain links TRBV5-6 with TRBJ1-2; D call uncertain. Per the germline V gene, CDR1 is SGHDT and CDR2 is YYEEEE. The CDR3 is made up of 17 amino acids. V lost 0 bases and J lost 3, with 18 bases in between. The CDR3 nucleotides read TGTGCCAGCAGCTTGGGGTCAGGTCAGCTTTTGGACTATGGCTACACCTTC. Translation gives CASSLGSGQLLDYGYTF.

The J gene is TRBJ2-3, the V gene TRBV25-1; 7 positions agree with TRBD2. Germline V gene lookup returns CDR1 MGHDK and CDR2 SYGVNS. Trimming at V came to 8 bases and at J to 6 bases, leaving 2 bases not matched to a gene. CDR3 length: 11 amino acids. CDR3 amino acids: CASGSGDTQYF. For the CDR3, the DNA is TGTGCCAGCGGTAGCGGGGATACGCAGTATTTT.

The J gene is TRBJ2-1, the V gene TRBV9, with D possibly matching TRBD2 (8 bases). CDR1 is SGDLS, CDR2 YYNGEE, per germline. V dropped 0 bases and J dropped 6 bases, with 22 bases sitting between them. The CDR3 has 18 amino acids. The CDR3 sequence is CASSVAGAGGRGFNEQFF. The CDR3 DNA is TGTGCCAGCAGCGTAGCAGGTGCGGGGGGCAGGGGGTTCAATGAGCAGTTCTTC.

V usage is TRBV11-2 and J usage is TRBJ2-5, with a weak D call TRBD1 (6 bases). The ends were cut back, 2 bases at V and 9 bases at J, with 10 bases in the middle. The germline V gene has CDR1 SGHAT and CDR2 FQNNGV. This CDR3 has 12 amino acids. The chain's CDR3 is CASSLPEGAQYF. In DNA form, the CDR3 reads TGTGCCAGCAGCTTACCAGAGGGGGCCCAGTACTTC. The full variable domain, with the rest looked up from reference TRBV11-2 and TRBJ2-5, is EAGVAQSPRYKIIEKRQSVAFWCNPISGHATLYWYQQILGQGPKLLIQFQNNGVVDDSQLPKDRFSAERLKGVDSTLKIQPAKLEDSAVYLCASSLPEGAQYFGPGTRLLVL.

The rearrangement joins TRBV7-2 to TRBJ2-1; TRBD1 matches at 8 bases. Trimming removed 6 bases from V and 2 bases from J; junction bases left unmatched: 3. The CDR3 is 14 residues long. The V gene's germline CDR1 is SGHTA and CDR2 FQGNSA. The DNA for the CDR3 is TGTGCCAGCAGTCTGGACAGGGCCTACAATGAGCAGTTCTTC. Translation: CASSLDRAYNEQFF.

The chain couples TRBV6-5 to TRBJ2-2; D is undetermined. The CDR3 extends over 12 amino acids. V was trimmed by 10 bases and J by 3 bases, leaving 9 bases between them. Germline V gene data show CDR1 as MNHEY and CDR2 as SVGAGI. CDR3 nucleotide sequence: TGTGCCACTGGCCTGCACACCGGGGAGCTGTTTTTT. This gives the protein CATGLHTGELFF.

This chain uses TRBV18 with TRBJ1-1, with 8 nucleotides matching TRBD1. The CDR3 is 13 residues long. J gave up 0 bases and V 7 bases, and 1 base lay outside the gene matches. Germline CDR1 KGHSH, CDR2 LQKENI. The CDR3 nucleotides are TGTGCCAGCTTACAGGGGGTGAACACTGAAGCTTTCTTT. Translated, it gives CASLQGVNTEAFF.

The chain has TRBV6-1 and TRBJ2-2, with 7 bases matching TRBD2. The germline V gene encodes CDR1 MNHNS and CDR2 SASEGT. The CDR3 spans 13 residues. The junction had 8 bases not matched to a gene; V was cut back by 9 bases and J by 7 bases. CDR3 in DNA: TGTGCCAGTTCGGGGGGTGGAGGCGGGGAGCTGTTTTTT. Its protein product is CASSGGGGGELFF.

This chain links TRBV5-1 with TRBJ2-5; D gene unclear. CDR3 length: 14 amino acids. The germline gives CDR1 SGHRS, CDR2 YFSETQ. Trimming removed 2 bases from V and 5 bases from J, with 13 bases in between. The CDR3 DNA sequence: TGCGCCAGCAGCTTTGGTTCCCTGGAGGAGACCCAGTACTTC. Encoded protein: CASSFGSLEETQYF.

This rearrangement joins TRBV29-1 to TRBJ2-7; 10 bases line up with TRBD2. With 4 bases clipped from V and 6 bases from J, the junction kept 9 bases outside the gene matches. Germline V gene sequence: CDR1 SQVTM, CDR2 ANQGSEA. CDR3 length: 14 residues. CDR3 region: CSVARAGGPSEQYF. Here the CDR3 DNA reads TGCAGCGTTGCCCGAGCGGGAGGGCCATCCGAGCAGTACTTC.

This clone has just one count. This chain connects TRBV6-1 to TRBJ1-2; D ambiguous. V was cut by 4 bases and J by 3 bases, with 12 bases left in between. The CDR3 has 14 residues. Looked up from germline, CDR1 is MNHNS and CDR2 is SASEGT. CDR3 amino acids: CASSVDDTYYGYTF. DNA for the CDR3: TGTGCCAGCAGTGTAGACGACACTTACTATGGCTACACCTTC.

This clone has only a few counts. The chain employs TRBV2 and TRBJ2-1; 8 nucleotides line up with TRBD2. Per germline, CDR1 SNHLY and CDR2 FYNNEI. The V and J ends lost 8 bases and 8 bases, in that order; junction bases with no gene match: 5. There are 12 residues in the CDR3. This CDR3 reads CASGTSIDEQFF. The CDR3 nucleotides are TGTGCCAGCGGGACTAGTATCGATGAGCAGTTCTTC.

The chain links TRBV7-2 to TRBJ1-2; a weak D match, TRBD1 (5 bases). Germline V CDR1 and CDR2: SGHTA, FQGNSA. CDR3 size: 15 residues. V was trimmed by 1 base and J by 1 base, leaving 10 bases between them. DNA for the CDR3: TGTGCCAGCAGCTTAGATGACAGTTTTAACTATGGCTACACCTTC. It codes for CASSLDDSFNYGYTF.

The chain uses TRBV21-1 and TRBJ2-2; the DNA was not used to check the table's D call, TRBD2. TRBV21-1 represents a pseudogene. The CDR3 contains 16 residues. DNA of the CDR3: TGTGCCAGCAGCAAACGGAGCGCACAGAACACCGGGGAGCTGTTTTTT. It is translated as CASSKRSAQNTGELFF.

The rearrangement links TRBV7-2 to TRBJ2-1, with D maybe TRBD2 (5 bases). With 5 bases removed from V and 7 bases from J, the gap between germline ends came to 21 bases. Germline CDR1 reads SGHTA; CDR2 reads FQGNSA. The CDR3 extends over 16 amino acids. The CDR3 DNA sequence: TGTGCCAGCAGCCCACTGTTCGGGATCACCCCAAATGAGCAGTTCTTC. Its translation: CASSPLFGITPNEQFF.

The CDR3 coding sequence is TGTGCCAGCAGCCCATATAGCGGGAGCTGGGATGAGCAGTTCTTC. Translation: CASSPYSGSWDEQFF. The genes are TRBV7-2 and TRBJ2-1, with TRBD2 matching over 9 bases. V trimming: 5 bases; J trimming: 8 bases; junction bases outside the gene matches: 10. The CDR3 extends over 15 amino acids. Germline CDR1 is SGHTA and CDR2 is FQGNSA.

The table lists this clone with a count of one. This chain joins TRBV28 and TRBJ2-7, with 7 nucleotides matching TRBD2. CDR3 length: 15 residues. Germline V CDR1 and CDR2: MDHEN, SYDVKM. J was trimmed by 1 base and V by 4 bases; bases with no gene match: 7. This CDR3 is CASSYPGLKSYEQYF. CDR3 nucleotide sequence: TGTGCCAGCAGTTACCCGGGACTAAAATCCTACGAGCAGTACTTC. The variable domain in full, with the rest retrieved from reference TRBV28 and TRBJ2-7, is DVKVTQSSRYLVKRTGEKVFLECVQDMDHENMFWYRQDPGLGLRLIYFSYDVKMKEKGDIPEGYSVSREKKERFSLILESASTNQTSMYLCASSYPGLKSYEQYFGPGTRLTVT.

The rearrangement joins TRBV10-3 to TRBJ2-1; 10 bases match TRBD2. J lost 2 bases, V lost 6 bases, and 13 bases had no gene match. CDR3 length: 18 amino acids. Germline V gene lookup returns CDR1 ENHRY and CDR2 SYGVKD. The CDR3 loop reads CAIRREKRGGRPYNEQFF. For the CDR3, the DNA is TGTGCCATCAGGCGAGAGAAGCGGGGGGGCCGACCCTACAATGAGCAGTTCTTC.

The V gene is TRBV5-6, the J gene TRBJ2-7; D may be TRBD2 (5 bases). With 0 bases removed from V and 3 bases from J, the gap between germline ends came to 7 bases. Germline V gene sequence: CDR1 SGHDT, CDR2 YYEEEE. The CDR3 runs 13 residues. The CDR3 bases are TGTGCCAGCAGCTTGGACGGGGTCTACGAGCAGTACTTC. Its translation is CASSLDGVYEQYF.

This clone was seen only a few times. This rearrangement joins TRBV13 to TRBJ1-1; D remains unclear. Trimming left V 7 bases short and J 3 bases short, with 15 bases between. This CDR3 has 14 amino acids. The germline gives CDR1 PRHDT, CDR2 FYEKMQ (reference sequence). In DNA form, the CDR3 reads TGTGCCAGCACCCTCGGACTCTACGACACTGAAGCTTTCTTT. Residues: CASTLGLYDTEAFF.